This T cell receptor (beta chain) was recovered during a study of T cell repertoires in urothelial bladder cancer. The assay was immunoSEQ multiplex PCR, and TCRdb's table has in-frame clones only and misses some. The sample carries about 13,000 clones, 55% to 80% recorded once. This CDR3 is built from 15 residues. The ends lost 2 bases at V and 7 bases at J; junction bases unmatched: 5. Germline values: CDR1 SGHTS, CDR2 YDEGEE. The rearrangement joins TRBV5-8 to TRBJ2-2; TRBD1 aligns across 10 bases. Sequenced sample: tumor-infiltrating cells from bladder cancer. The receptor was isolated from a human donor with urothelial carcinoma. The CDR3 is CASSFDRGHFGELFF. DNA of the CDR3: TGTGCCAGCAGCTTTGACAGGGGGCATTTCGGGGAGCTGTTTTTT.